The 19 T cell receptor beta chains below come from one sample, sequenced in a study of blood T cell repertoires in COVID-19. Sequencing was performed with immunoSEQ multiplex PCR; in TCRdb, only in-frame clones are kept and a portion is missing. The sample has around 81,000 clones; approximately 84% are singletons. Material for sequencing was peripheral blood. The receptors derive from a human donor in a cohort sampled during active COVID-19.

The rearrangement uses TRBV2 and TRBJ1-6; 8 nucleotides align to TRBD1. Germline CDR1 is SNHLY and CDR2 is FYNNEI. The J segment lost 8 bases and the V segment lost 3 bases, leaving 21 bases of the junction unmatched. This CDR3 region has 20 residues. The CDR3 DNA follows: TGTGCCAGCAGTGAGATACACTGGGAGCCGACAGGGGCTAGAGATTCACCCCTCCACTTT. Translated, it gives CASSEIHWEPTGARDSPLHF.

This clone was recorded only once. The rearrangement links TRBV18 to TRBJ1-2, with 8 bases lining up with TRBD1. Unmatched junction bases numbered 2, after V lost 2 bases and J lost 6 bases. The CDR3 has 13 residues. Germline CDR1 KGHSH, CDR2 LQKENI. The CDR3 region is CASSPGQGDGYTF. CDR3 in DNA: TGTGCCAGCTCACCAGGACAGGGCGATGGCTACACCTTC. Using reference TRBV18 and TRBJ1-2 for the parts outside the CDR3, the full variable domain is NAGVMQNPRHLVRRRGQEARLRCSPMKGHSHVYWYRQLPEEGLKFMVYLQKENIIDESGMPKERFSAEFPKEGPSILRIQQVVRGDSAAYFCASSPGQGDGYTFGSGTRLTVV.

This rearrangement joins TRBV27 to TRBJ2-7; 15 bases agree with TRBD2. The V gene end was trimmed by 0 bases and the J gene end by 0 bases; junction bases not matched to a gene: 6. The germline V gene has CDR1 MNHEY and CDR2 SMNVEV (reference sequence). The CDR3 sequence is 19 residues long. The chain's CDR3 is CASSLSGLAGGRRSYEQYF. The CDR3 bases are TGTGCCAGCAGTTTATCGGGACTAGCGGGGGGCCGCCGCTCCTACGAGCAGTACTTC.

The V and J genes are TRBV5-6 and TRBJ1-6; possibly TRBD1 for D (6 bases). The V end lost 4 bases, the J end lost 8 bases, and 10 bases lay between the germline ends. The CDR3 has 13 amino acids. The germline V gene has CDR1 SGHDT and CDR2 YYEEEE. CDR3 DNA: TGTGCCAGCAGCGCAGGGGAAGATTCACCCCTCCACTTT. Its protein is CASSAGEDSPLHF.

The gene calls are TRBV6-5 and TRBJ2-3; the match to TRBD1 covers 8 bases. V shed 6 bases and J 0 bases; nucleotides not matched to a gene: 2. Germline lookup yields CDR1 MNHEY and CDR2 SVGAGI. The CDR3 loop spans 14 amino acids. The CDR3 protein is CASRRTGSTDTQYF. In nucleotides, the CDR3 is TGTGCCAGCAGAAGGACAGGGAGCACAGATACGCAGTATTTT.

The chain carries TRBV7-9 and TRBJ2-7, with 15 bases lining up with TRBD2. The ends lost 5 bases at V and 0 bases at J; junction bases unmatched: 8. CDR1 SEHNR and CDR2 FQNEAQ come from the germline V gene (reference sequence). The CDR3 has 18 amino acids. DNA of the CDR3: TGTGCCAGCAGCCCGGGACTAGCGGGGGGACACGGCTCCTACGAGCAGTACTTC. Translation: CASSPGLAGGHGSYEQYF.

The chain links TRBV5-1 to TRBJ2-5, with TRBD2 matching over 9 bases. Germline-derived CDR1 and CDR2 are SGHRS and YFSETQ. The CDR3 contains 17 residues. The V segment lost 0 bases and the J segment 2 bases; nucleotides outside the gene matches: 8. CDR3 residues: CASSLALSGGRQETQYF. The CDR3 DNA sequence: TGCGCCAGCAGCTTGGCATTGAGCGGGGGGCGGCAAGAGACCCAGTACTTC.

The chain joins TRBV6-5 to TRBJ2-2; 7 bases are shared with TRBD1. There are 16 residues in the CDR3. Germline V lookup: CDR1 MNHEY, CDR2 SVGAGI. Trimming removed 2 bases from V and 5 bases from J; junction bases left unmatched: 8. The CDR3 loop reads CASSYASRGLTGELFF. The CDR3 nucleotides read TGTGCCAGCAGTTACGCTTCCAGGGGGTTGACCGGGGAGCTGTTTTTT.

Only a few counts were recorded for this clone. The V call is TRBV6-1, the J call TRBJ1-2; D not certain. The CDR3 is made up of 15 amino acids. Looked up from germline, CDR1 is MNHNS and CDR2 is SASEGT. V dropped 2 bases and J dropped 4 bases, with 14 bases sitting between them. For the CDR3, the DNA is TGTGCCAGCAGTGAAAGTGATTCCGGGTCCTATGGCTACACCTTC. Amino acid sequence: CASSESDSGSYGYTF.

The chain joins TRBV18 to TRBJ2-7, with D unresolved. The CDR3 runs to 13 residues. Germline CDR1 is KGHSH and CDR2 is LQKENI. The V end lost 5 bases, the J end lost 0 bases, and 8 bases lay between the germline ends. The CDR3 is CASSVTSSYEQYF. CDR3 sequence (DNA): TGTGCCAGCTCAGTAACAAGCTCCTACGAGCAGTACTTC.

V usage is TRBV7-8 and J usage is TRBJ1-2; 9 bases match TRBD1. CDR3 size: 13 residues. From germline, CDR1 is SGHVS and CDR2 FQNEAQ. V was clipped by 5 bases and J by 8 bases; unmatched bases: 6. CDR3 loop: CASSERTGVGYTF. CDR3 sequence (DNA): TGTGCCAGCAGCGAGAGGACAGGGGTCGGCTACACCTTC.

The chain carries TRBV6-6 and TRBJ1-2; a possible D gene is TRBD1 (6 bases). V gave up 3 bases and J gave up 5 bases, with 13 bases separating them. The length of the CDR3 is 14 residues. CDR1 MNHNY and CDR2 SVGAGI come from the germline V gene (reference sequence). Here the CDR3 reads CASSYGTIRYGYTF. The CDR3 nucleotides are TGTGCCAGCAGTTATGGGACAATACGTTATGGCTACACCTTC.

The J gene is TRBJ1-3, the V gene TRBV15; D is uncertain. Germline V lookup: CDR1 LNHNV, CDR2 YYDKDF (reference sequence). V lost 1 base, J lost 8 bases, and 12 bases lay in between. The CDR3 totals 14 residues. In DNA form, the CDR3 reads TGTGCCACCAGCAGAGTTTATGAGGTGGACACCATATATTTT. Translated, it gives CATSRVYEVDTIYF.

The chain joins TRBV12-3 or TRBV12-4 to TRBJ2-1; TRBD1 is a possible D gene (6 bases). This CDR3 spans 13 amino acids. The V end was cut by 6 bases, the J end by 15 bases, with 21 bases between. The CDR3 sequence is CASRPGTSLWRFF. The DNA for the CDR3 is TGTGCCAGCAGACCGGGGACATCCCTCTGGCGGTTCTTC.

The rearrangement links TRBV19 to TRBJ1-1; D is ambiguous. Germline CDR1 is LNHDA and CDR2 is SQIVND (reference sequence). Trimming took off 2 bases at V and 5 bases at J, with 12 bases between the two ends. This CDR3 comprises 14 residues. Here the CDR3 DNA reads TGTGCCAGTAGTATATTGATAACGGGGACTGAAGCTTTCTTT. This gives the protein CASSILITGTEAFF.

This clone was observed a single time. The DNA for the CDR3 is TGTGCCAGTAGTATTAGCGGGACTCTAAGCAATCAGCCCCAGCATTTT. Amino acid sequence: CASSISGTLSNQPQHF. The rearrangement links TRBV19 to TRBJ1-5, with D perhaps matching TRBD1 (5 bases). Deletions cut 3 bases from V and 1 base from J, with 13 bases between. The germline CDR1 and CDR2 sequences are LNHDA and SQIVND (reference sequence). This CDR3 comprises 16 residues.

Only a few counts were recorded for this clone. This chain joins TRBV5-6 and TRBJ1-5; TRBD1 might be the D (6 bases). V was clipped by 2 bases and J by 10 bases, with 16 bases between them. This CDR3 is 14 amino acids long. CDR1 is SGHDT, CDR2 YYEEEE, per germline. The CDR3 loop reads CASSLRGQFRPQHF. Written as DNA, the CDR3 is TGTGCCAGCAGCTTACGGGGACAATTTAGACCCCAGCATTTT.

This clone was counted a single time. This chain links TRBV6-1 with TRBJ1-2; D gene unclear. V lost 2 bases to trimming and J lost 4 bases, with 8 bases between them. CDR1 MNHNS and CDR2 SASEGT come from the germline V gene. The CDR3 contains 13 residues. The CDR3 bases are TGTGCCAGCAGTGAACTGAGGCCCTATGGCTACACCTTC. Amino acids: CASSELRPYGYTF.

The rearrangement joins TRBV4-1 to TRBJ2-1; the match to TRBD1 covers 9 bases. This CDR3 contains 17 residues. The J segment lost 7 bases and the V segment lost 4 bases, leaving 14 bases of the junction unmatched. Germline V gives CDR1 MGHRA, CDR2 YSYEKL. CDR3 in DNA: TGCGCCAGCAGCCTAGGGTCCCCGGGACAGGGTCAGAATGAGCAGTTCTTC. Translated: CASSLGSPGQGQNEQFF.